This is a list of T cell receptor beta chains from one sample in a study of T cell responses to AZD1222 COVID-19 vaccine. Repertoires were generated with immunoSEQ multiplex PCR, while TCRdb's copy carries only in-frame clones and drops some. The table lists about 200,000 clones, around 94% of them singletons. The source material was peripheral blood, sampled 28 days after the second dose of the MenACWY control vaccine. The receptors shown here come from an adult who received the MenACWY meningococcal vaccine as a control. Both conserved end residues are part of each CDR3. D genes are given only for firm matches. Clone sizes are given selectively: once, few, many, or a class where the clone is expanded.

NA	TRBV25-1	NA	TRBJ2-2	CASNRGQGGGELFF	TGTGCCAGCAACAGAGGCCAGGGTGGAGGGGAGCTGTTTTTT
NA	TRBV7-2	NA	TRBJ2-7	CASSLISEQYF	TGTGCCAGCAGCTTAATATCCGAGCAGTACTTC
NA	TRBV11-1	NA	TRBJ2-2	CASSLILAVNGELFF	TGTGCCAGCAGCTTAATCTTAGCGGTAAACGGGGAGCTGTTTTTT
TRBD2	TRBV4-2	NA	TRBJ2-1	CASSQGRLAGGPSNEQFF	TGTGCCAGCAGCCAAGGAAGACTAGCGGGAGGGCCTTCTAATGAGCAGTTCTTC
TRBD1	TRBV28	NA	TRBJ2-3	CAAIETGQGVDTQYF	TGTGCCGCCATCGAAACGGGACAGGGTGTAGATACGCAGTATTTT
NA	TRBV6-2/TRBV6-3	NA	TRBJ2-1	CASSYSAEQFF	TGTGCCAGCAGTTACTCGGCTGAGCAGTTCTTC
NA	TRBV5-6	NA	TRBJ2-2	CASSSGFGTGELFF	TGTGCCAGCAGCTCCGGATTCGGAACCGGGGAGCTGTTTTTT
NA	TRBV30	NA	TRBJ1-4	CAWGKGATNEKLFF	TGTGCCTGGGGCAAAGGGGCAACTAATGAAAAACTGTTTTTT
TRBD1	TRBV10-3	NA	TRBJ2-1	CAISESSGTGARPAYNEQFF	TGTGCCATCAGTGAGTCGTCCGGGACAGGGGCCCGACCAGCTTACAATGAGCAGTTCTTC
NA	TRBV18	NA	TRBJ1-4	CASSLIMHEKLFF	TGTGCCAGCTCCCTGATCATGCACGAAAAACTGTTTTTT
TRBD2	TRBV11-1	NA	TRBJ2-1	CASSLTSGRVINEQFF	TGTGCCAGCAGCTTAACCAGCGGGAGGGTTATTAATGAGCAGTTCTTC
NA	TRBV19	once	TRBJ1-6	CASSMRGAGNSPLHF	TGTGCCAGTAGTATGAGGGGGGCTGGGAATTCACCCCTCCACTTT